The sequence of this TCR beta chain was determined in a study of blood T cell repertoires in COVID-19. Study information: The origin of the acute and convalescent COVID-19 samples was the United States, Italy and Spain. T cells, B-cell-depleted T cells, or PBMCs supplied cDNA or gDNA.

In the original workflow: Reference gene primers were amplified, and this amplification served to estimate nucleated cell counts. Only in-frame clones appear in the TCRdb table, and some are missing; sequencing was by immunoSEQ multiplex PCR. V and J calls and clone size are given by that table; D and trimming were obtained from the DNA. The sample has about 140,000 clones, roughly 88% seen once. Germline lookup yields CDR1 SQVTM and CDR2 ANQGSEA. The CDR3 contains 12 residues. The V end lost 4 bases, the J end lost 5 bases, and 10 bases lay between the germline ends. The V call is TRBV29-1, the J call TRBJ2-3, with D maybe TRBD1 (7 bases). The receptor was isolated from a woman in her sixties or seventies with acute or convalescent COVID-19. Sequencing was performed on peripheral blood. This CDR3 is CSVGQGGDTQYF. CDR3 DNA sequence: TGCAGCGTTGGGCAGGGGGGAGATACGCAGTATTTT.